Sequencing of this T cell receptor (beta chain) was carried out in a study of T cell changes during pregnancy in multiple sclerosis. Clones were read by immunoSEQ multiplex PCR, and TCRdb kept only the in-frame ones, dropping some. The table has 34,000 or so clones, approximately 90% seen once; the top ten hold around 10%. The V gene's germline CDR1 is LGHNA and CDR2 YNFKEQ. V dropped 1 base and J dropped 4 bases, with 11 bases sitting between them. The CDR3 runs 15 residues. The rearrangement joins TRBV4-2 to TRBJ2-1, with D perhaps matching TRBD2 (6 bases). This sample comprised CD8+ T cells from peripheral blood mononuclear cells, obtained before pregnancy. This sequence was found in a female donor with multiple sclerosis, enrolled in a pregnancy study. The DNA of the CDR3 is TGTGCCAGCAGCCAAGGCCTGACTAGATACAATGAGCAGTTCTTC. Translating gives CASSQGLTRYNEQFF.